This T cell receptor beta chain is from a study of T cell repertoires in cytomegalovirus infection. Study outcomes and limitations: Cumulative public TCR beta family frequency identified carriers of CMV plus the relevant HLA.

One entry per CDR3 protein, called by TCRdb with MiXCR from the reads. The sample has 550,000 to 700,000 distinct CDR3 sequences; over 35% are singletons. As regards this clonotype: Antigen: not known.

The receptor comes from a human donor in good health (CMV status not recorded). Some clones in this sample may be carry-over from other donors' samples. Sequenced material: cultured PBMCs, taken from culture after CMV antigen stimulation.

CDR3 loop: CASSLVGGANTEAFF. CDR3 in DNA: TGTGCCAGCAGCTTAGTTGGGGGGGCTAACACTGAAGCTTTCTTT. V and J are TRBV7-2 and TRBJ1-1; D might be TRBD1 (6 bases). Deletions cut 1 base from V and 2 bases from J, with 11 bases between. Per the germline V gene, CDR1 is SGHTA and CDR2 is FQGNSA. The CDR3 runs to 15 residues.